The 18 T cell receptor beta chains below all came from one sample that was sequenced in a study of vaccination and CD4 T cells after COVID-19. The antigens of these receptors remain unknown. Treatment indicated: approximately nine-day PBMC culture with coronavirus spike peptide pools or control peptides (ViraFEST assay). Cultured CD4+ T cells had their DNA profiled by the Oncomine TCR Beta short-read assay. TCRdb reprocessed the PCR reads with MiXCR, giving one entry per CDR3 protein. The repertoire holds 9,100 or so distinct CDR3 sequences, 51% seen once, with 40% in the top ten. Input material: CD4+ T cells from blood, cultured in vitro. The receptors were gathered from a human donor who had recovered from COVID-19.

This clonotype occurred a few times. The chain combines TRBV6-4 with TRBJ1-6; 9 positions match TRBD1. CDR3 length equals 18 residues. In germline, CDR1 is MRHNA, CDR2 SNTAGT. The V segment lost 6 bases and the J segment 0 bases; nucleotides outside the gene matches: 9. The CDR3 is CASRGRTGAHSYNSPLHF. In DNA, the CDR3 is TGTGCCAGCAGGGGGAGGACAGGGGCGCACTCCTATAATTCACCCCTCCACTTT.

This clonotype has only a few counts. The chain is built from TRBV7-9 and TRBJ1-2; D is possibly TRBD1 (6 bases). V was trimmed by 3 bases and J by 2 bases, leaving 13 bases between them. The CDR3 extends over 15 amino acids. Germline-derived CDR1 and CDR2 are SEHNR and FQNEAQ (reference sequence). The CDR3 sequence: CASSLLGGRNYGYTF. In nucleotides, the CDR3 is TGTGCCAGCAGCTTGCTTGGGGGGCGCAACTATGGCTACACCTTC.

The CDR3 is CSAVRDSTNTEAFF. In nucleotides, the CDR3 is TGCAGTGCTGTCCGGGACAGCACGAACACTGAAGCTTTCTTT. The V gene is TRBV20-1, the J gene TRBJ1-1, with 7 bases lining up with TRBD1. Germline assignment: CDR1 DFQATT and CDR2 SNEGSKA (reference sequence). This CDR3 has 14 residues. Trimming took 5 bases from V and 1 from J; bases not matched to a gene: 7.

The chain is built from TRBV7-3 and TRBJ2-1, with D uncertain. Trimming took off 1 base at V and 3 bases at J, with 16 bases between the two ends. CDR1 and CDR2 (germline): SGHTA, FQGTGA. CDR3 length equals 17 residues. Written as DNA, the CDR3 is TGTGCCAGCAGCTTAAAGTCTTGGGTTGAGCGCTACAATGAGCAGTTCTTC. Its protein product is CASSLKSWVERYNEQFF.

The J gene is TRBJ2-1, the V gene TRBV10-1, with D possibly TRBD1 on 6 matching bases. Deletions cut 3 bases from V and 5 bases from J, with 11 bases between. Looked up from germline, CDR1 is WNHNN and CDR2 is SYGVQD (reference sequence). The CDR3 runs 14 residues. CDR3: CASSDRGFDNEQFF. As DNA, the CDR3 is TGCGCCAGCAGTGACAGGGGCTTCGACAATGAGCAGTTCTTC.

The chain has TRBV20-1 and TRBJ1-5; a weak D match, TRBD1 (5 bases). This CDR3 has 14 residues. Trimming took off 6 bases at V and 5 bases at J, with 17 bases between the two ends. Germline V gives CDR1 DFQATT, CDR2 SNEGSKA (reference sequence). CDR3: CSAAPMGGYQPQHF. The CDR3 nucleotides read TGCAGTGCCGCCCCGATGGGGGGTTATCAGCCCCAGCATTTT.

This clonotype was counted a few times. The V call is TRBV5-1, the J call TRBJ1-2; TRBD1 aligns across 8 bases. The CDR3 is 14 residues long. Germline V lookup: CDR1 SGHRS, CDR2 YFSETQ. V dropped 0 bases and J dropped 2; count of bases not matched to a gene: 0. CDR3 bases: TGCGCCAGCAGCTTGGACAGGGGGAACTATGGCTACACCTTC. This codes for CASSLDRGNYGYTF.

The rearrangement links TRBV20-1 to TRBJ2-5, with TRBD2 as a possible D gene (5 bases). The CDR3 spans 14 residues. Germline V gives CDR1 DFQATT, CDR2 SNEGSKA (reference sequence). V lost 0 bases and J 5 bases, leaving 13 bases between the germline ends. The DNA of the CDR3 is TGCAGTGCTAGAGATTCTGGACTGGGGGAGACCCAGTACTTC. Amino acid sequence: CSARDSGLGETQYF.

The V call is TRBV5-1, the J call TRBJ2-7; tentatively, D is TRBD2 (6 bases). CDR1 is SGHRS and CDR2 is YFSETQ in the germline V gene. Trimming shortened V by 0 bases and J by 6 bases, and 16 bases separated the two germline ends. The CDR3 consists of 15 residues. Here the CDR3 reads CASSLAPGLQGEQYF. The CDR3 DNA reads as TGCGCCAGCAGCTTGGCCCCGGGACTCCAAGGCGAGCAGTACTTC. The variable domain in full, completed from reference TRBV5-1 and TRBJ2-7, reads KAGVTQTPRYLIKTRGQQVTLSCSPISGHRSVSWYQQTPGQGLQFLFEYFSETQRNKGNFPGRFSGRQFSNSRSEMNVSTLELGDSALYLCASSLAPGLQGEQYFGPGTRLTVT.

DNA for the CDR3: TGTGCCACCAGCAGGGCCCCTCCAGGACGCTACGAGCAGTACTTC. Amino acid sequence: CATSRAPPGRYEQYF. The chain combines TRBV15 with TRBJ2-7; D is undetermined. V dropped 3 bases and J dropped 3 bases, with 15 bases sitting between them. The CDR3 length is 15 residues. The germline CDR1 and CDR2 sequences are LNHNV and YYDKDF (reference sequence).

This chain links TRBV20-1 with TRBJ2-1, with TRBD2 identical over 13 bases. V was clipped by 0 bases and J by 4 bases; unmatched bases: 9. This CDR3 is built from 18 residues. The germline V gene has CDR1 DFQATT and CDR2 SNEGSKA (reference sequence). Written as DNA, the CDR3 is TGCAGTGCTAGAGATCCCCGACTAGCGGGGGGCCAATACAATGAGCAGTTCTTC. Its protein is CSARDPRLAGGQYNEQFF.

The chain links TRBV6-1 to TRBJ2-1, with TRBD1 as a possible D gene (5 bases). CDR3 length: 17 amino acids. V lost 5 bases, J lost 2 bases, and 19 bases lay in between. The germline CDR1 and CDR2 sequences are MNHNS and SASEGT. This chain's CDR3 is CASSIVFGQGTYNEQFF. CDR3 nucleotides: TGTGCCAGCAGTATAGTATTCGGGCAGGGTACCTACAATGAGCAGTTCTTC.

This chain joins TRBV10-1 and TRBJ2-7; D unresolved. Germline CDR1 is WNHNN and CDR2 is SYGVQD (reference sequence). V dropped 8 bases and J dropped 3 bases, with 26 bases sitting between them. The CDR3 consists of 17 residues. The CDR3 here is CASGSPIPPWPNYEQYF. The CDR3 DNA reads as TGCGCCAGCGGTAGTCCTATCCCCCCCTGGCCGAACTACGAGCAGTACTTC.

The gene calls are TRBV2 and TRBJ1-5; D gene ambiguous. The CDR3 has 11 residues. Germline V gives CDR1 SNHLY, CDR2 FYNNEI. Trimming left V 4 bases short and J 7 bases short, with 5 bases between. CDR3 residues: CASSVGQPQHF. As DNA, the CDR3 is TGTGCCAGCAGTGTCGGGCAGCCCCAGCATTTT.

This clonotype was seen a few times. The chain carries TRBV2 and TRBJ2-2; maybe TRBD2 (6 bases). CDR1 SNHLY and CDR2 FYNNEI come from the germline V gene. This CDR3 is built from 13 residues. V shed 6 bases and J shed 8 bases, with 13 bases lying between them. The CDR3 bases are TGTGCCAGCAGGAGGGAGGATGTTGGGGAGCTGTTTTTT. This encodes CASRREDVGELFF.

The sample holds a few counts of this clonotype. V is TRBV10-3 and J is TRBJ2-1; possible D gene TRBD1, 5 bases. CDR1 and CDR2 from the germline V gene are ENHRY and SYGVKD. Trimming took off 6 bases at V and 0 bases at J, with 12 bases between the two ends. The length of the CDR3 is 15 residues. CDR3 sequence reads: CAIREQVSSYNEQFF. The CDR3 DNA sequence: TGTGCCATCAGAGAACAGGTTAGCTCCTACAATGAGCAGTTCTTC.

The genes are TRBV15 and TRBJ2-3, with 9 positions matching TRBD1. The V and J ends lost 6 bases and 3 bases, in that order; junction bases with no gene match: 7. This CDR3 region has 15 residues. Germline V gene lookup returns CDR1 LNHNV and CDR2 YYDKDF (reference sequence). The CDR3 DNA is TGTGCCACCAGAGCCCGCGACAGGGGGACAGATACGCAGTATTTT. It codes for CATRARDRGTDTQYF.

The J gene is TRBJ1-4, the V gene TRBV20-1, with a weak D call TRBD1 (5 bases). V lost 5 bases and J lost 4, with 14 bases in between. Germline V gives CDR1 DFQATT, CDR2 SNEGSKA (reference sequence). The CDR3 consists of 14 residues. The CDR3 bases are TGCAGTGCTCCTCGGGACGGCTTTAATGAAAAACTGTTTTTT. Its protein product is CSAPRDGFNEKLFF.